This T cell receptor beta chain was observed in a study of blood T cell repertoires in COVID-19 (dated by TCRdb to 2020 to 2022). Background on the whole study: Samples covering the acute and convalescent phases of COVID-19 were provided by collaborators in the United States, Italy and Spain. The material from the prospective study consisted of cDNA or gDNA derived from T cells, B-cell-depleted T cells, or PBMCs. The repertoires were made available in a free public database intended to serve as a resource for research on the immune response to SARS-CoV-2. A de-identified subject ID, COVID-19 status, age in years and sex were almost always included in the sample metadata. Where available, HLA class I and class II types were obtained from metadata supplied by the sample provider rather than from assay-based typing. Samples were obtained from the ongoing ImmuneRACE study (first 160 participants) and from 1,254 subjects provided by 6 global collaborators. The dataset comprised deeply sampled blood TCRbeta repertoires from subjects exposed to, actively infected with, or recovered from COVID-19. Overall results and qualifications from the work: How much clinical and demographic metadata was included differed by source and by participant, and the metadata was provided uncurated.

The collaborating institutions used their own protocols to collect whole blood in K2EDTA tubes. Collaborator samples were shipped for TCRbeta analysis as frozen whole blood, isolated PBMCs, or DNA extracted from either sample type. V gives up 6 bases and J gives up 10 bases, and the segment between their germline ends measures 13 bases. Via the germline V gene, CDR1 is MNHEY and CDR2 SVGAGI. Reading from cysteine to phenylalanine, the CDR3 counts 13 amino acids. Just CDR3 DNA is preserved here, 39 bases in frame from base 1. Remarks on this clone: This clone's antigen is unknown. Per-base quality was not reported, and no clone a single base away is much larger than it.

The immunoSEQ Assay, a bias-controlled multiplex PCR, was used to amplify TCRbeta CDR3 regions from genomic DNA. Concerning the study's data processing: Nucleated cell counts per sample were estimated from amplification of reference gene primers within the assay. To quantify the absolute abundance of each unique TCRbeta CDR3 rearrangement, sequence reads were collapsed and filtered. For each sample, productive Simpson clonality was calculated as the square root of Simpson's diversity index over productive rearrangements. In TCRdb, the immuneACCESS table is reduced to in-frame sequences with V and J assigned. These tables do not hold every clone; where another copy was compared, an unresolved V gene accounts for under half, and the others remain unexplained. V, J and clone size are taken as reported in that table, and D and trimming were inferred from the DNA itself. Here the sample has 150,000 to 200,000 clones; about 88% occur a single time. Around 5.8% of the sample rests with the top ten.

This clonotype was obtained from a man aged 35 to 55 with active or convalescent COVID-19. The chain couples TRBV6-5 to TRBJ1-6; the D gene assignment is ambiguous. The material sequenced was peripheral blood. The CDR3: CASSQNPGSPLHF. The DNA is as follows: TGTGCCAGCAGCCAAAATCCGGGGTCACCCCTCCACTTT.